These 28 T cell receptor beta chains were all obtained from the same sample, sequenced in a study of shared clonotypes between healthy human individuals. Profiling relied on immunoSEQ multiplex PCR, and the TCRdb table lists in-frame clones only, not all of them. The data contain approximately 980,000 clones, 60% to 85% of them singletons. The sequenced material came from memory CD4+ T cells sorted from blood. Subset reported: CD45RA-negative fraction. The origin of the receptors is a man aged 18 to 35 in good health.

This clone was seen a handful of times. The chain uses TRBV7-9 and TRBJ2-1; unclear D gene. Germline loops: CDR1 SEHNR, CDR2 FQNEAQ (reference sequence). V lost 0 bases and J lost 8, with 14 bases in between. The CDR3 consists of 15 residues. CDR3 in DNA: TGTGCCAGCAGCTTAGCTTTTTTGGCCCAGCATGAGCAGTTCTTC. Protein product: CASSLAFLAQHEQFF.

The rearrangement uses TRBV30 and TRBJ1-1, with 7 bases identical to TRBD1. With 3 bases clipped from V and 3 bases from J, the junction kept 7 bases outside the gene matches. Looked up from germline, CDR1 is GTSNPN and CDR2 is SVGIG (reference sequence). CDR3 length: 14 amino acids. The CDR3 DNA reads TGTGCCTGGAGATCTCAGGGGGGGTACACTGAAGCTTTCTTT. Its protein product is CAWRSQGGYTEAFF.

This clone was counted a few times. The sample holds other DNA sequences that translate to the same CDR3. The chain uses TRBV2 and TRBJ2-5; 9 bases map to TRBD1. This CDR3 spans 14 amino acids. Trimming at V came to 5 bases and at J to 4 bases, leaving 5 bases not matched to a gene. Germline CDR1 reads SNHLY; CDR2 reads FYNNEI. CDR3 coding DNA: TGTGCCAGCAGTCTACAGGGGGCCCGAGAGACCCAGTACTTC. It codes for CASSLQGARETQYF.

The rearrangement uses TRBV5-1 and TRBJ2-7; the D call may be TRBD1 or TRBD2 (5 bases each). CDR1 is SGHRS, CDR2 YFSETQ, per germline. Trimming pared 4 bases from V and 9 bases from J, leaving 17 bases between. CDR3 length: 13 residues. This CDR3 is CASSIGTPPAQYF. As DNA, the CDR3 is TGCGCCAGCAGCATCGGGACGCCCCCAGCGCAGTACTTC.

The rearrangement joins TRBV7-8 to TRBJ1-2; D unclear. CDR3 length: 14 residues. Germline values: CDR1 SGHVS, CDR2 FQNEAQ. V gave up 5 bases and J gave up 0 bases, with 10 bases separating them. The DNA for the CDR3 is TGTGCCAGCAGCCCGTACACCGCTAACTATGGCTACACCTTC. Protein: CASSPYTANYGYTF. The variable domain in full, completed from reference TRBV7-8 and TRBJ1-2, reads GAGVSQSPRYKVAKRGQDVALRCDPISGHVSLFWYQQALGQGPEFLTYFQNEAQLDKSGLPSDRFFAERPEGSVSTLKIQRTQQEDSAVYLCASSPYTANYGYTFGSGTRLTVV.

This clone was seen just once. Here the CDR3 DNA reads TGTGCCAGCAGAGGAGTTGGCAGGGGAGTCAATCAGCCCCAGCATTTT. The encoded protein is CASRGVGRGVNQPQHF. The rearrangement uses TRBV28 and TRBJ1-5; D perhaps matches TRBD1 (6 bases). Between the trimmed V and J ends, which lost 6 bases and 3 bases, there was a span of 18 bases. This CDR3 has 16 residues. Germline CDR1 reads MDHEN; CDR2 reads SYDVKM.

This clone was recorded once. V and J are TRBV6-1 and TRBJ1-3; a possible D gene is TRBD1 (5 bases). The germline V gene encodes CDR1 MNHNS and CDR2 SASEGT. The CDR3 runs to 15 residues. Between the trimmed V and J ends, which lost 7 bases and 0 bases, there was a span of 13 bases. CDR3 sequence: CASTLQEISGNTIYF. The CDR3, as DNA: TGTGCCAGCACCTTACAGGAGATCTCTGGAAACACCATATATTTT.

The genes are TRBV6-1 and TRBJ1-5; D unclear. Germline values: CDR1 MNHNS, CDR2 SASEGT. The CDR3 consists of 11 residues. Trimming took 6 bases from V and 4 from J, leaving 4 bases between them. The CDR3 reads CASRDNQPQHF. CDR3 DNA: TGTGCCAGCAGAGATAATCAGCCCCAGCATTTT.

This sequence joins TRBV16 and TRBJ1-2; D is ambiguous. Germline V lookup: CDR1 KGHSY, CDR2 FQNENV. This CDR3 has 14 residues. Deletions cut 0 bases from V and 6 bases from J, with 11 bases between. Written as DNA, the CDR3 is TGTGCCAGCAGCCAATCCACAGTGGCCCATGGCTACACCTTC. Its protein is CASSQSTVAHGYTF.

V usage is TRBV18 and J usage is TRBJ2-2, with unresolved D. Trimming removed 0 bases at V and 1 base at J, with 9 bases between. The germline V gene has CDR1 KGHSH and CDR2 LQKENI. CDR3 length: 16 residues. The CDR3 bases are TGTGCCAGCTCACCACCCGCTACCGGGAACACCGGGGAGCTGTTTTTT. As protein: CASSPPATGNTGELFF.

In this sample, this clone turned up a few times. V usage is TRBV7-2 and J usage is TRBJ1-1, with 9 bases matching TRBD1. V dropped 5 bases and J dropped 4; count of bases not matched to a gene: 14. The CDR3 extends over 17 amino acids. Per germline, CDR1 SGHTA and CDR2 FQGNSA. CDR3 in amino acids: CASSPQGQGRGSTEAFF. CDR3 bases: TGTGCCAGCAGCCCCCAGGGACAGGGTAGGGGGAGCACTGAAGCTTTCTTT.

This chain joins TRBV5-1 and TRBJ1-6; the D gene is possibly TRBD1 (5 bases). The CDR3 consists of 13 residues. The V gene's germline CDR1 is SGHRS and CDR2 YFSETQ. Trimming removed 5 bases at V and 5 bases at J, with 8 bases between. CDR3 residues: CASRGEHNSPLHF. Written as DNA, the CDR3 is TGCGCCAGCAGAGGGGAACATAATTCACCCCTCCACTTT.

V is TRBV25-1 and J is TRBJ2-4, with D possibly being TRBD2 (6 bases). CDR3 length: 14 amino acids. CDR1 is MGHDK and CDR2 is SYGVNS in the germline V gene. The ends were cut back, 3 bases at V and 3 bases at J, with 9 bases in the middle. DNA for the CDR3: TGTGCCAGCAGTGACCCTAGCGTCAAAAACATTCAGTACTTC. Translated: CASSDPSVKNIQYF.

J is TRBJ2-2 and V is TRBV5-6; D gene uncertain. The germline CDR1 and CDR2 sequences are SGHDT and YYEEEE. The V end lost 5 bases, the J end lost 3 bases, and 17 bases lay between the germline ends. This CDR3 contains 16 residues. This CDR3 reads CASSKKDVRYTGELFF. DNA of the CDR3: TGTGCCAGCAGTAAGAAGGACGTTAGATACACCGGGGAGCTGTTTTTT.

In nucleotides, the CDR3 is TGCGCCAGCAGAGGGGCAGCCTCCTACGAGCAGTACTTC. Translation gives CASRGAASYEQYF. The V gene is TRBV10-2, the J gene TRBJ2-7; TRBD1 might be the D (5 bases). The CDR3 totals 13 residues. Germline V gene data show CDR1 as WSHSY and CDR2 as SAAADI. The V and J ends lost 6 bases and 0 bases respectively, with 9 bases between them.

The chain has TRBV15 and TRBJ2-5; D is perhaps TRBD1 (6 bases). Germline assignment: CDR1 LNHNV and CDR2 YYDKDF (reference sequence). There are 15 residues in the CDR3. The germline V and J ends were trimmed by 0 bases and 6 bases, with 14 bases remaining between them. The CDR3 DNA reads TGTGCCACCAGCAGAGATCTGGGGCAGGGGCAGACCCAGTACTTC. Translation: CATSRDLGQGQTQYF.

V is TRBV30 and J is TRBJ1-5; the D gene is possibly TRBD1 (6 bases). V shed 0 bases and J shed 3 bases, with 9 bases lying between them. Germline V gene sequence: CDR1 GTSNPN, CDR2 SVGIG (reference sequence). The CDR3 consists of 14 residues. The CDR3 here is CAWSVRGDNQPQHF. The CDR3 DNA follows: TGTGCCTGGAGTGTAAGGGGGGACAATCAGCCCCAGCATTTT. The full variable domain, rest sourced from reference TRBV30 and TRBJ1-5, is SQTIHQWPATLVQPVGSPLSLECTVEGTSNPNLYWYRQAAGRGLQLLFYSVGIGQISSEVPQNLSASRPQDRQFILSSKKLLLSDSGFYLCAWSVRGDNQPQHFGDGTRLSIL.

This chain uses TRBV6-1 with TRBJ2-7; unclear D gene. In germline, CDR1 is MNHNS, CDR2 SASEGT. The CDR3 has 14 residues. The V gene lost 1 base and the J gene lost 0 bases, with 7 bases spanning the gap. The CDR3 DNA is TGTGCCAGCAGTGAAGTACGCCCCTCCTACGAGCAGTACTTC. Its translation: CASSEVRPSYEQYF.

The chain uses TRBV5-6 and TRBJ2-5; D possibly corresponds to TRBD1 (7 bases). CDR1 and CDR2 (germline): SGHDT, YYEEEE. This CDR3 region has 17 residues. Deletions cut 4 bases from V and 4 bases from J, with 23 bases between. The CDR3 DNA follows: TGTGCCAGCAGCCGCCAATTTAGACAGGGAGGTTCAGAGACCCAGTACTTC. This sequence encodes CASSRQFRQGGSETQYF.

As to this clone: In the same sample, other DNA sequences code for this CDR3. The rearrangement links TRBV5-8 to TRBJ1-6, with D perhaps matching TRBD1 (6 bases). The V end was cut by 2 bases, the J end by 5 bases, with 8 bases between. Germline CDR1 reads SGHTS; CDR2 reads YDEGEE. CDR3 length equals 14 residues. CDR3 protein: CASSFRGDNSPLHF. CDR3 nucleotide sequence: TGTGCCAGCAGCTTCAGGGGAGATAATTCACCCCTCCACTTT.

V is TRBV6-6 and J is TRBJ2-5, with 7 bases identical to TRBD1. Germline trimming cut 7 bases from V and 4 bases from J; bases unmatched to any gene: 9. The germline CDR1 and CDR2 sequences are MNHNY and SVGAGI (reference sequence). The CDR3 sequence is 14 residues long. The chain's CDR3 is CASNQPGQTETQYF. CDR3 in DNA: TGTGCCAGCAACCAACCGGGACAGACAGAGACCCAGTACTTC.

The V and J genes are TRBV7-3 and TRBJ1-1, with D unclear. V dropped 2 bases and J dropped 5 bases, with 15 bases sitting between them. The CDR3 runs 15 residues. The germline V gene has CDR1 SGHTA and CDR2 FQGTGA. CDR3 amino acids: CASSLLGQTRTEAFF. The CDR3 nucleotides are TGTGCCAGCAGCTTATTAGGTCAGACTAGGACTGAAGCTTTCTTT.

The CDR3 nucleotides read TGCGCCAGCAGCTTGCAAAGCTCCTATAATTCACCCCTCCACTTT. Its translation is CASSLQSSYNSPLHF. The chain is built from TRBV5-1 and TRBJ1-6; D gene unclear. The CDR3 consists of 15 residues. V was shortened by 1 base and J by 0 bases, with 5 bases between the two germline ends. Germline V gives CDR1 SGHRS, CDR2 YFSETQ.

This clone was seen only once. The J gene is TRBJ1-2, the V gene TRBV6-1; possibly TRBD1 for D (5 bases). The CDR3 has 13 amino acids. Trimming removed 6 bases from V and 5 bases from J, with 13 bases in between. CDR1 and CDR2 (germline): MNHNS, SASEGT. CDR3 protein: CASSRAERYGYTF. The DNA of the CDR3 is TGTGCCAGCAGCAGGGCGGAAAGGTATGGCTACACCTTC.

Concerning this clone itself: This sample includes further DNA sequences coding for the same CDR3. The rearrangement uses TRBV18 and TRBJ1-1, with unresolved D. The CDR3 consists of 13 residues. Per the germline V gene, CDR1 is KGHSH and CDR2 is LQKENI. The V end lost 3 bases, the J end lost 1 base, and 6 bases lay between the germline ends. The CDR3 here is CASSPTENTEAFF. The CDR3 DNA is TGTGCCAGCTCACCTACAGAGAACACTGAAGCTTTCTTT. The full variable domain, rest sourced from reference TRBV18 and TRBJ1-1, is NAGVMQNPRHLVRRRGQEARLRCSPMKGHSHVYWYRQLPEEGLKFMVYLQKENIIDESGMPKERFSAEFPKEGPSILRIQQVVRGDSAAYFCASSPTENTEAFFGQGTRLTVV.

CDR3 nucleotide sequence: TGCGCCAGCAGCGGGGCACAGGGGGATGACAATGAGCAGTTCTTC. It codes for CASSGAQGDDNEQFF. This chain uses TRBV5-1 with TRBJ2-1; 8 bases agree with TRBD1. The CDR3 loop spans 15 amino acids. CDR1 is SGHRS and CDR2 is YFSETQ in the germline V gene. V was clipped by 4 bases and J by 5 bases; unmatched bases: 8.

The chain uses TRBV10-3 and TRBJ2-7; D is uncertain. With 1 base removed from V and 6 bases from J, the gap between germline ends came to 10 bases. Germline V gene sequence: CDR1 ENHRY, CDR2 SYGVKD. The CDR3 runs to 13 residues. Here the CDR3 reads CAISEYRSGEQYF. The CDR3 coding sequence is TGTGCCATCAGTGAGTATCGGTCCGGCGAGCAGTACTTC.

The rearrangement uses TRBV2 and TRBJ2-1; D might be TRBD1 (5 bases). With 7 bases removed from V and 7 bases from J, the gap between germline ends came to 14 bases. The CDR3 is made up of 13 amino acids. From germline, CDR1 is SNHLY and CDR2 FYNNEI. In DNA, the CDR3 is TGTGCCAGCACCCCGGACACTACAAATGAGCAGTTCTTC. Translated: CASTPDTTNEQFF.